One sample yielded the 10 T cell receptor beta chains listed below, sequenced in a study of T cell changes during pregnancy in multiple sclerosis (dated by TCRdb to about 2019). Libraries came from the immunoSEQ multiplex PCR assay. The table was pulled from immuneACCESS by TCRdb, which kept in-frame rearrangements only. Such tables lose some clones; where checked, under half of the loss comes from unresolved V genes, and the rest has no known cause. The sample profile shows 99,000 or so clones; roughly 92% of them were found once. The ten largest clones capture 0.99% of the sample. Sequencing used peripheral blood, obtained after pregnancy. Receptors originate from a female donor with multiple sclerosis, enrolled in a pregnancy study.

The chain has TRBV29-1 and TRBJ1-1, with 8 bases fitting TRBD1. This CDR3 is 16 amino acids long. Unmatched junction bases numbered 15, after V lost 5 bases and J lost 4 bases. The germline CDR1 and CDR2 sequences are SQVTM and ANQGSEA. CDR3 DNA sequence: TGCAGCGTTCGGGGACCCTTCGGACAGGGAGGCACTGAAGCTTTCTTT. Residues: CSVRGPFGQGGTEAFF.

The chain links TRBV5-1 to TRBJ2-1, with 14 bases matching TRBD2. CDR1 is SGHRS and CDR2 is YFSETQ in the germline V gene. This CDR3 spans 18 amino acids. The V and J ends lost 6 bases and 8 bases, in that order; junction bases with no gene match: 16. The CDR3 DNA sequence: TGCGCCAGCACCGGGACTAGCGGGAGTATCCGCCTAGCCGATGAGCAGTTCTTC. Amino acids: CASTGTSGSIRLADEQFF.

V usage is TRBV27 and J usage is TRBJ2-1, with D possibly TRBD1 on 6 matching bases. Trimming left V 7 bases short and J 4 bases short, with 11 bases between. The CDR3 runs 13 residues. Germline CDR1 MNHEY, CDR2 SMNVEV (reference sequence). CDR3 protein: CASTKGGYNEQFF. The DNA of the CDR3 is TGTGCCAGCACCAAAGGGGGTTACAATGAGCAGTTCTTC.

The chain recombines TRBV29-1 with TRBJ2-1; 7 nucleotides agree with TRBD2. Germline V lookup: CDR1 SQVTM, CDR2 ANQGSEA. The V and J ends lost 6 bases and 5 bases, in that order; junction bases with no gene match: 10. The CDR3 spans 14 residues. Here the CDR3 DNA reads TGCAGCGTGCTCATCTGGGACTACCACAATGAGCAGTTCTTC. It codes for CSVLIWDYHNEQFF.

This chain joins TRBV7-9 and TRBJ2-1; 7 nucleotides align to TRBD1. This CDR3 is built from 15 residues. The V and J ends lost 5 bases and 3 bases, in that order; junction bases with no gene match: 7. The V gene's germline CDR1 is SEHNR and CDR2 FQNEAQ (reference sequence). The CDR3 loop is CASSTRQGFYNEQFF. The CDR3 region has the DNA TGTGCCAGCAGCACCCGACAGGGTTTCTACAATGAGCAGTTCTTC.

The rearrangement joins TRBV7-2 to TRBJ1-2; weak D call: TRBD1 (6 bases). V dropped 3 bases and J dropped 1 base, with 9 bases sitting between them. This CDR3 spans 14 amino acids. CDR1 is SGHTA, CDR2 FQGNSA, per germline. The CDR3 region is CASSFPGVNYGYTF. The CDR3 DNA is TGTGCCAGCAGCTTCCCAGGGGTTAACTATGGCTACACCTTC.

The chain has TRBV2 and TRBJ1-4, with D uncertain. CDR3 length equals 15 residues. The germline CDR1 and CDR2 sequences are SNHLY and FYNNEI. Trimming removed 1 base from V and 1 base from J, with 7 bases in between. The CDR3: CASSEETGTNEKLFF. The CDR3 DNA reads TGTGCCAGCAGTGAAGAAACCGGAACTAATGAAAAACTGTTTTTT.

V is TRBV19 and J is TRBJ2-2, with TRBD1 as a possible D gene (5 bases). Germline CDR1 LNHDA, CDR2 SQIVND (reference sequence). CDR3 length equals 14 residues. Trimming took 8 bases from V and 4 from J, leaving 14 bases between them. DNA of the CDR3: TGTGCCAGTGGGCAGGGATCAGGCACCGGGGAGCTGTTTTTT. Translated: CASGQGSGTGELFF.

The CDR3 DNA reads TGTGCCTGGAGTGCCTCGGGGGGCAACTATGGCTACACCTTC. This sequence encodes CAWSASGGNYGYTF. V is TRBV30 and J is TRBJ1-2; possibly TRBD1 for D (6 bases). V was shortened by 1 base and J by 2 bases, with 11 bases between the two germline ends. CDR1 is GTSNPN, CDR2 SVGIG, per germline (reference sequence). This CDR3 contains 14 residues. Combining the CDR3 with reference TRBV30 and TRBJ1-2 gives the whole variable domain SQTIHQWPATLVQPVGSPLSLECTVEGTSNPNLYWYRQAAGRGLQLLFYSVGIGQISSEVPQNLSASRPQDRQFILSSKKLLLSDSGFYLCAWSASGGNYGYTFGSGTRLTVV.

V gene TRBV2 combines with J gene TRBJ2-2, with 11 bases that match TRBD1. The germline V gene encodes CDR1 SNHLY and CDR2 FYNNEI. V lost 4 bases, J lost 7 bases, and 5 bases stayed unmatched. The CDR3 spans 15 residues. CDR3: CASSVDRGRLGELFF. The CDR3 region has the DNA TGTGCCAGCAGTGTGGACAGGGGGCGCCTCGGGGAGCTGTTTTTT. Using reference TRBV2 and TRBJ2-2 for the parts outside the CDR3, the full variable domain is EPEVTQTPSHQVTQMGQEVILRCVPISNHLYFYWYRQILGQKVEFLVSFYNNEISEKSEIFDDQFSVERPDGSNFTLKIRSTKLEDSAMYFCASSVDRGRLGELFFGEGSRLTVL.